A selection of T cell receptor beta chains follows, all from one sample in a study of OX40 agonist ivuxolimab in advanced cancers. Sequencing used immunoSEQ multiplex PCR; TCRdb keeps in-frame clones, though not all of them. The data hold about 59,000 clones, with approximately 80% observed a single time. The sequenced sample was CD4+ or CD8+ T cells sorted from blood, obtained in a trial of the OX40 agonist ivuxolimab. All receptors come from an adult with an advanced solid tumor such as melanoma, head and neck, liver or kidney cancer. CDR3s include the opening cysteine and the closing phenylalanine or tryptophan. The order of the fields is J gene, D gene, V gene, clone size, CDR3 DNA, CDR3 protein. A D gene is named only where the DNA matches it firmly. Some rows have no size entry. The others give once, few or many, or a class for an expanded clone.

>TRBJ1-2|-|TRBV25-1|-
TGTGCCAGCAGTGAATACAGGGGCGATTGGTTGGGAGGCTACACCTTC
CASSEYRGDWLGGYTF
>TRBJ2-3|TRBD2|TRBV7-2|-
TGTGCCAGCAGCTTGGGACTAGCGGGCAATACGCAGTATTTT
CASSLGLAGNTQYF
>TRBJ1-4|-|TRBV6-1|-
TGTGCCAGCAGTGAAGCTCCAGTCATCACTAATGAAAAACTGTTTTTT
CASSEAPVITNEKLFF
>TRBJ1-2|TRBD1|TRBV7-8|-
TGTGCCAGCAAAACGACAGGGGGGTCCTATGGCTACACCTTC
CASKTTGGSYGYTF
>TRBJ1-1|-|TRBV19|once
TGTGCCAGTAGTTCTTGGACCCGGTCCGATTTTGGAGCTTTCTTT
CASSSWTRSDFGAFF
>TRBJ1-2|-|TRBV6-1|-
TGTGCCAGCAGTGAAGCTTCCCAGGGGTTGGCTGTTTATGGCTACACCTTC
CASSEASQGLAVYGYTF
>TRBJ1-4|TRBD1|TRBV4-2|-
TGTGCCAGCAGCCTCCTCCAGGGGGTTGCAACTAATGAAAAACTGTTTTTT
CASSLLQGVATNEKLFF
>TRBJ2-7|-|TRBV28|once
TGTGCCAGCACCGAGGGGGGGAGCCGGTACGAGCAGTACTTC
CASTEGGSRYEQYF
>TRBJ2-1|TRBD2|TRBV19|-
TGTGCCAGTAGTAGCCCTAGCGGGGGGGCAAAAGAGCAGTTCTTC
CASSSPSGGAKEQFF
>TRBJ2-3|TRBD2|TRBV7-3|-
TGTGCCAGCAGCTTTTCGGCCGGGCTAGCGGGGGATCAAGATACGCAGTATTTT
CASSFSAGLAGDQDTQYF
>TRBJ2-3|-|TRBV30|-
TGTGCCTGGAGTGTAGCGGCGTACAACCCGCAGTATTTT
CAWSVAAYNPQYF
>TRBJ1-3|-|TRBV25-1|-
TGTGCCAGCAGTGATCCCGCCCATAGCTCTGGAAACACCATATATTTT
CASSDPAHSSGNTIYF
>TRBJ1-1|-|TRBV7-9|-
TGTGCCAGCAGCTTAGACGCCATCAAGAAATTCTTT
CASSLDAIKKFF
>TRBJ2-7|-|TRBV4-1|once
TGCGCCAGCAGCCAAGAGGAAGTGAGCCGGGCGGGTTTCTACGAGCAGTACTTC
CASSQEEVSRAGFYEQYF
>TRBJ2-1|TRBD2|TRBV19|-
TGTGCCAGTAGACCAAGGTACAGAGGGGAGCGGGAGAAGGGAAATGAGCAGTTCTTC
CASRPRYRGEREKGNEQFF
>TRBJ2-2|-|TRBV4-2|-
TGTGCCAGCAGCCAAGATCCCCTAGGTGGGGTCGCCGGGGAGCTGTTTTTT
CASSQDPLGGVAGELFF
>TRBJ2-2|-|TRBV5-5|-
TGTGCCAGCAGCCGCGAGGCATATACCGGGGAGCTGTTTTTT
CASSREAYTGELFF
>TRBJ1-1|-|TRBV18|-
TGTGCCAGCTCACCTGCTGGCACATACACTGAAGCTTTCTTT
CASSPAGTYTEAFF
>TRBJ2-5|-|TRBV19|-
TGTGCCAGTAGTCCTGGGGCTCAAGAGACCCAGTACTTC
CASSPGAQETQYF
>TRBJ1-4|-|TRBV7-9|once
TGTGCCAGCAGCTTGACCGCAACTAATGAAAAACTGTTTTTT
CASSLTATNEKLFF
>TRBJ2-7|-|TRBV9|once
TGTGCCAGCAGCGTACTTGGTAGCGAGCAGTACTTC
CASSVLGSEQYF
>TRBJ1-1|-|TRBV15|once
TGTGCCACCAGCAGAGTTGGAAAAGGTGAAGCTTTCTTT
CATSRVGKGEAFF
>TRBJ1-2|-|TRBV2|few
TGTGCCAGCAGTGAGGAGGGATGGAATGGCTACACCTTC
CASSEEGWNGYTF
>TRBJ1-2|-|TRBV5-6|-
TGTGCCAGCAGCGTCGCACAGGTCACTGGTGGCTACACCTTC
CASSVAQVTGGYTF
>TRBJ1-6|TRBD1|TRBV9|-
TGTGCCAGCAGCGACGCTAGACAGGGAAGTAATTCACCCCTCCACTTT
CASSDARQGSNSPLHF
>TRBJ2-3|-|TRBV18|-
TGTGCCAGCTCACCGACTCTCAACAGGCTGCCAGATACGCAGTATTTT
CASSPTLNRLPDTQYF
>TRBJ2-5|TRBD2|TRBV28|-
TGTGCCAGCAGCCTAGACAGTCTACTAGCGGGGCGAGAGACCCAGTACTTC
CASSLDSLLAGRETQYF
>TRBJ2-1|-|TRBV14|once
TGTGCCAGCAGCCAAGCGGGGCGGAACAATGAGCAGTTCTTC
CASSQAGRNNEQFF
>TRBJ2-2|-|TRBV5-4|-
TGTGCCAGCAGCCCGGAGGGGGGGAGTTCCGCTGGCGGGGAGCTGTTTTTT
CASSPEGGSSAGGELFF
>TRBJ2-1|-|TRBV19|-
TGTGCCAGTAGTCGAAGATGGGGCCAGGGGTATGCGAATGAGCAGTTCTTC
CASSRRWGQGYANEQFF
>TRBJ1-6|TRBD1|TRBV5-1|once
TGCGCCAGCAGCACCCTGACAGGGACCAATTCACCCCTCCACTTT
CASSTLTGTNSPLHF
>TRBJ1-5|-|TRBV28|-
TGTGCCAGCAGTTTATTAGGCACGGACGGTAATCAGCCCCAGCATTTT
CASSLLGTDGNQPQHF
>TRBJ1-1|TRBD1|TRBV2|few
TGTGCCAGCACGGGACAGGGGGCCATGAACACTGAAGCTTTCTTT
CASTGQGAMNTEAFF
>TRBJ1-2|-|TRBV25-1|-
TGTGCCAGCAGTGGACACACTAACTATGGCTACACCTTC
CASSGHTNYGYTF
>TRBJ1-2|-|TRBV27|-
TGTGCCAGCAGTCCCCGAACTAACTATGGCTACACCTTC
CASSPRTNYGYTF
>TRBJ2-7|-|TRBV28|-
TGTGCCAGCAGTTCCCCCGGGGCGTACGAGCAGTACTTC
CASSSPGAYEQYF
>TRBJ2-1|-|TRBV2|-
TGTGCCAGCAGGGTAGCGGAGAGCTCCTACAATGAGCAGTTCTTC
CASRVAESSYNEQFF
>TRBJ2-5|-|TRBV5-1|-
TGCGCCAGCAGCCGCCAAGAGACCCAGTACTTC
CASSRQETQYF
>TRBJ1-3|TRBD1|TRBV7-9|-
TGTGCCAGCAGGTCAGGGGGCGCTGGGGGAAACACCATATATTTT
CASRSGGAGGNTIYF
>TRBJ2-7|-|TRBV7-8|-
TGTGCCAGCAGCAACCGACGCACCTACGAGCAGTACTTC
CASSNRRTYEQYF
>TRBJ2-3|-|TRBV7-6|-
TGTGCCAGCAGCCATGGAGGGAAGAGGAGAGATACGCAGTATTTT
CASSHGGKRRDTQYF
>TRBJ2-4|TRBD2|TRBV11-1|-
TGTGCCAGCAGCCTCGGGGGGAGGGAGAACATTCAGTACTTC
CASSLGGRENIQYF
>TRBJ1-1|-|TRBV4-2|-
TGTGCCAGCAGCCAAGCTGGGAGGACTGAAGCTTTCTTT
CASSQAGRTEAFF
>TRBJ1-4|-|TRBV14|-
TGTGCCAGCAGCCAAGATGTGGCTAATGAAAAACTGTTTTTT
CASSQDVANEKLFF
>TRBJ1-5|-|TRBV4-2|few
TGTGCCAGCAGCCAAGGGTTCGGCCAGCCCCAGCATTTT
CASSQGFGQPQHF
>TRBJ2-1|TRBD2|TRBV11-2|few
TGTGCCAGCAGCTTAATCTCTAGCGGGAGCAATGAGCAGTTCTTC
CASSLISSGSNEQFF
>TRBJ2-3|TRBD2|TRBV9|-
TGTGCCAGCAGCGTAGATTGGCTAGCGGGGGGCCGGGGCACAGATACGCAGTATTTT
CASSVDWLAGGRGTDTQYF
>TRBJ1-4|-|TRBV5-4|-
TGTGCCAGCAGTTCGGGCGCTAATGAAAAACTGTTTTTT
CASSSGANEKLFF
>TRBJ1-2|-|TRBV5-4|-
TGTGCCAGCAGCTTGGCGGCAGGCTATGGCTACACCTTC
CASSLAAGYGYTF
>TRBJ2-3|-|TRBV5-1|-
TGCGCCAGCAGCTTGGCTGGAGGGCCTAGCACAGATACGCAGTATTTT
CASSLAGGPSTDTQYF
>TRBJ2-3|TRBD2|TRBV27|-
TGTGCCAGCAGTTTATACGGCGGGGGTGTGGATACGCAGTATTTT
CASSLYGGGVDTQYF
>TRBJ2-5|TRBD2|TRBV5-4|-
TGTGCCAGCAGCTTCGGTAGCGGGAGGGCATCAGAGACCCAGTACTTC
CASSFGSGRASETQYF
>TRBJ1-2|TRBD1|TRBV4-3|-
TGCGCCAGCAGCCAAGATAGGCGAGGGACAGGGACTTCTGGCTACACCTTC
CASSQDRRGTGTSGYTF
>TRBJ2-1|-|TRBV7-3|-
TGTGCCAGCAGCTTAGGCAGGGACAATGAGCAGTTCTTC
CASSLGRDNEQFF
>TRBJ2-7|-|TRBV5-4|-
TGTGCCAGCAGCCAAGGTTCACAGGGATCCTACGAGCAGTACTTC
CASSQGSQGSYEQYF
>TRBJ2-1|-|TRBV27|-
TGTGCCAGCAGTTTAGCCAGCGACAACCCTTCCTACAATGAGCAGTTCTTC
CASSLASDNPSYNEQFF
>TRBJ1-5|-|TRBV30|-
TGTGCCTGGAGCGCGAAGCTTGGGGCGCGGAGCAATCAGCCCCAGCATTTT
CAWSAKLGARSNQPQHF
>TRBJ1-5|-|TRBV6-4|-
TGTGCCAGCAGGATGGGCCCCGGGCAGCCCCAGCATTTT
CASRMGPGQPQHF
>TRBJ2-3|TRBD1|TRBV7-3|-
TGTGCCAGCAGCCGGACAGGTACCACAGATACGCAGTATTTT
CASSRTGTTDTQYF